This T cell receptor beta chain is drawn from a study of T cells in women clearing cervical HPV infection. Broader study findings: Combining TCR richness with V gene abundances gave approximately 0.8 AUC. Cases carried less TRBV6-7 than controls: roughly 0.12% versus 0.17%.

Data came from immunoSEQ multiplex PCR; TCRdb stores just in-frame clones and leaves some out. There are roughly 42,000 clones in the sample, with 1.2% held by the top ten. This CDR3 spans 15 amino acids. Per the germline V gene, CDR1 is LNHDA and CDR2 is SQIVND (reference sequence). With 5 bases clipped from V and 2 bases from J, the junction kept 8 bases outside the gene matches. A note on this clone: What it binds is not known. The read finishes 3 residues shy of the CDR3 end, and the germline J gene is used to complete it.

The chain links TRBV19 to TRBJ2-7; 8 bases agree with TRBD1. The specimen sequenced was blood buffy coat. This receptor was taken from a woman aged 18 to 75 with a cervical HPV16 infection that either progressed to CIN3+ or cleared (not recorded which). CDR3 DNA, as far as it was read: TGTGCCAGTAGTTCAGGACAGGGCATCACCTACGAG. Translating gives CASSSGQGITYE. The full-length CDR3 reads as CASSSGQGITYEQYF.